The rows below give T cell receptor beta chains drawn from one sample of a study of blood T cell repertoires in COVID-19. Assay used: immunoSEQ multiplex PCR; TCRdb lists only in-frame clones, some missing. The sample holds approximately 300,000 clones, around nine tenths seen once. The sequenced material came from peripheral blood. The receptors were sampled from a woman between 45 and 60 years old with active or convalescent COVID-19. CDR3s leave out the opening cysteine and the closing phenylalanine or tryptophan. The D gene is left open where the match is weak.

CDR3 protein: ASSFGRADEQY
J gene: TRBJ2-7
V gene: TRBV27
D gene: TRBD2

CDR3 protein: ASSSHPGGRNQPQH
J gene: TRBJ1-5
V gene: TRBV7-9
D gene: TRBD1

CDR3 protein: ASSPGQGRDGYT
J gene: TRBJ1-2
V gene: TRBV13
D gene: TRBD1

CDR3 protein: ASSLTTSGYEQY
J gene: TRBJ2-7
V gene: TRBV28
D gene: TRBD2

CDR3 protein: ATQPGTAGLRAYNTSNYGYT
J gene: TRBJ1-2
V gene: TRBV24-1
D gene: TRBD1

CDR3 protein: ASSVRGEQY
J gene: TRBJ2-7
V gene: TRBV19
D gene: NA

CDR3 protein: ASSVRTGAGELF
J gene: TRBJ2-2
V gene: TRBV6-6
D gene: TRBD1

CDR3 protein: ASSPYVYGGGAGNEQF
J gene: TRBJ2-1
V gene: TRBV3-1/TRBV3-2
D gene: TRBD2

CDR3 protein: ASSHPDRTGEGGETQY
J gene: TRBJ2-5
V gene: TRBV3-1/TRBV3-2
D gene: TRBD1

CDR3 protein: ASSVRYGYT
J gene: TRBJ1-2
V gene: TRBV2
D gene: NA

CDR3 protein: ASSWSGSLDTQY
J gene: TRBJ2-3
V gene: TRBV7-9
D gene: TRBD2